This T cell receptor (beta chain) was observed in a study of shared clonotypes between healthy human individuals. Only one count was recorded for this clone. The split of CD4+ cells yielded CD45RA+ naive and CD45RA-negative memory subsets. The protocol was immunoSEQ multiplex PCR, while the TCRdb copy is restricted to in-frame clones and leaves out a portion. The data contain roughly 2.2 million clones, just under 95% of them seen just once; the ten biggest clones take up approximately 0.41%. Input material: naive CD4+ T cells from PBMCs. Documented subset: CD45RA+ positively selected. This receptor was taken from a man younger than 35 in good health. Some clones in this sample may be carry-over from other donors' samples.

The CDR3 is CASSPNRDEQYF. CDR3 nucleotides: TGTGCCAGCAGCCCCAACCGGGACGAGCAGTACTTC. The chain is built from TRBV7-6 and TRBJ2-7; D call uncertain. The CDR3 sequence is 12 residues long. Germline CDR1 SGHVS, CDR2 FNYEAQ. Between the trimmed V and J ends, which lost 5 bases and 5 bases, there was a span of 10 bases.